This T cell receptor beta chain was recovered during a study of cytomegalovirus exposure and HLA in healthy donors. Study-level information: The study's early data release held roughly 91 million unique TCRs from HLA-typed donors. General study points: Clonal expansion was found to be greater in HLA-associated TCR beta chains than in equally common others in a later analysis. Reports credit the classifier with highly specific, highly sensitive diagnosis of cytomegalovirus status. Donors were assumed by presence/absence analyses to have roughly uniform sequencing depth.

Regarding this clone: Its antigen is currently unknown.

PCR used 60 Vbeta primers and 13 Jbeta primers. Profiled with immunoSEQ multiplex PCR; TCRdb holds only in-frame clones, not every one. In the table there are about 160,000 clones, 65% to 80% of which are singletons. V lost 6 bases to trimming and J lost 8 bases, with 8 bases between them. The CDR3 is made up of 11 amino acids. Germline assignment: CDR1 MDHEN and CDR2 SYDVKM. The sample taken for sequencing was PBMCs. This clonotype was sampled from a man between 40 and 49 years old in good health and CMV-seronegative. The rearrangement uses TRBV28 and TRBJ2-1; D not certain. The CDR3 region has the DNA TGTGCCAGCAGCCTGCCAGATGAGCAGTTCTTC. Its translation: CASSLPDEQFF.